The 14 T cell receptor beta chains in this list originate from one sample, sequenced in a study of identical twins. TCRdb itself ran the 5' RACE reads through MiXCR, one entry per CDR3 protein. Among a few hundred thousand distinct CDR3 sequences listed, nearly 10% were seen once. The same sample was also studied in work on yellow fever vaccine responses in identical twins.

Specimen: PBMCs. All receptors derive from a young woman in good health.

This clonotype was seen a handful of times. The chain joins TRBV28 to TRBJ2-3; TRBD2 is a possible D gene (6 bases). The V and J ends lost 8 bases and 0 bases respectively, with 18 bases between them. In germline, CDR1 is MDHEN, CDR2 SYDVKM. The CDR3 sequence is 16 residues long. DNA of the CDR3: TGTGCCAGCCGGAAAGCGGGCGGGCCAAGCACAGATACGCAGTATTTT. Protein sequence: CASRKAGGPSTDTQYF.

In its sample, this clonotype was seen many times. This rearrangement joins TRBV7-9 to TRBJ2-1, with D possibly matching TRBD2 (6 bases). Germline V gene lookup returns CDR1 SEHNR and CDR2 FQNEAQ (reference sequence). V lost 5 bases and J lost 0, with 11 bases in between. The CDR3 runs 15 residues. CDR3 coding DNA: TGTGCCAGCAGCCCGGACTACAGCTCCTACAATGAGCAGTTCTTC. Its protein product is CASSPDYSSYNEQFF.

This clonotype was seen many times. This chain uses TRBV24-1 with TRBJ2-2; D is unclear. Germline CDR1 KGHDR, CDR2 SFDVKD. With 5 bases removed from V and 5 bases from J, the gap between germline ends came to 11 bases. CDR3 size: 14 residues. For the CDR3, the DNA is TGTGCCACCAGTGCATCAGTCCCGACCGGGGAGCTGTTTTTT. This gives the protein CATSASVPTGELFF.

This clonotype was found a few times. The V call is TRBV7-2, the J call TRBJ2-7, with TRBD1 matching 9 bases. Trimming took 5 bases from V and 4 from J; bases not matched to a gene: 9. The CDR3 spans 15 residues. The germline V gene has CDR1 SGHTA and CDR2 FQGNSA. CDR3 nucleotides: TGTGCCAGCAGCACCTCCGGGACAGGGTTGTACGAGCAGTACTTC. This codes for CASSTSGTGLYEQYF.

The chain is built from TRBV12-3 or TRBV12-4 and TRBJ2-1; tentatively, D is TRBD1 or TRBD2 (5 bases each). V dropped 7 bases and J dropped 6 bases, with 16 bases sitting between them. The CDR3 runs 14 residues. The chain's CDR3 is CASNRDRSINEQFF. The CDR3 bases are TGTGCCAGCAACCGGGACCGTTCTATCAATGAGCAGTTCTTC.

The CDR3 region is CAWKLSGGWDTQYF. DNA for the CDR3: TGTGCCTGGAAGCTTAGCGGGGGTTGGGATACGCAGTATTTT. The chain recombines TRBV30 with TRBJ2-3; the match to TRBD2 covers 9 bases. The CDR3 runs 14 residues. V was pared by 4 bases and J by 6 bases, with 8 bases of the junction left unmatched. From germline, CDR1 is GTSNPN and CDR2 SVGIG (reference sequence).

The sample holds a few counts of this clonotype. V gene TRBV6-1 combines with J gene TRBJ2-7; a weak D match, TRBD1 (5 bases). Looked up from germline, CDR1 is MNHNS and CDR2 is SASEGT. With 6 bases removed from V and 0 bases from J, the gap between germline ends came to 15 bases. The CDR3 contains 15 residues. The CDR3 protein is CASRRYRLSSYEQYF. DNA of the CDR3: TGTGCCAGCAGGCGATACAGGCTGAGCTCCTACGAGCAGTACTTC.

This clonotype was observed at least ten times. In nucleotides, the CDR3 is TGTGCCAGCAGCCCGCGACAGAGGGGGACCTACGAGCAGTACTTC. Amino acid sequence: CASSPRQRGTYEQYF. The chain carries TRBV7-2 and TRBJ2-7; D perhaps matches TRBD1 (6 bases). The ends were cut back, 5 bases at V and 2 bases at J, with 16 bases in the middle. The CDR3 is 15 residues long. Germline lookup yields CDR1 SGHTA and CDR2 FQGNSA. Looking up the rest from reference TRBV7-2 and TRBJ2-7 gives the full variable domain: GAGVSQSPSNKVTEKGKDVELRCDPISGHTALYWYRQSLGQGLEFLIYFQGNSAPDKSGLPSDRFSAERTGGSVSTLTIQRTQQEDSAVYLCASSPRQRGTYEQYFGPGTRLTVT.

This clonotype was detected ten times or more. The CDR3 DNA follows: TGTGCTAGTGCCTTGATCGGGATCACAGATACGCAGTATTTT. Translation: CASALIGITDTQYF. The rearrangement links TRBV12-5 to TRBJ2-3; a possible D gene is TRBD2 (5 bases). This CDR3 comprises 14 residues. Germline V gene data show CDR1 as LGHNT and CDR2 as FRNRAP. With 7 bases removed from V and 2 bases from J, the gap between germline ends came to 13 bases. Supplemented by reference TRBV12-5 and TRBJ2-3, the full variable domain reads DARVTQTPRHKVTEMGQEVTMRCQPILGHNTVFWYRQTMMQGLELLAYFRNRAPLDDSGMPKDRFSAEMPDATLATLKIQPSEPRDSAVYFCASALIGITDTQYFGPGTRLTVL.

J is TRBJ2-6 and V is TRBV5-3; no clear D. TRBV5-3 is an open reading frame, and its role is uncertain. This CDR3 is built from 14 residues. Between the trimmed V and J ends, which lost 8 bases and 0 bases, there was a span of 9 bases. The CDR3 is CASGLNSGANVLTF. The CDR3 bases are TGTGCCAGCGGCCTAAACTCTGGGGCCAACGTCCTGACTTTC.

In DNA form, the CDR3 reads TGCGCCAGCAGCTTGGCTCAGACTGTTGGTGAGCAGTTCTTC. Encoded protein: CASSLAQTVGEQFF. J is TRBJ2-1 and V is TRBV5-1; no clear D. Germline CDR1 is SGHRS and CDR2 is YFSETQ. The length of the CDR3 is 14 residues. The ends were cut back, 0 bases at V and 9 bases at J, with 13 bases in the middle.

This clonotype showed up just a few times. This chain uses TRBV6-5 with TRBJ2-1; tentatively, D is TRBD2 (6 bases). V was pared by 3 bases and J by 8 bases, with 17 bases between. Germline V gene data show CDR1 as MNHEY and CDR2 as SVGAGI. The CDR3 runs 15 residues. The CDR3 sequence is CASSYEGGPRDEQFF. The DNA for the CDR3 is TGTGCCAGCAGTTATGAGGGAGGCCCACGTGATGAGCAGTTCTTC.

The chain has TRBV7-2 and TRBJ2-3; D is possibly TRBD2 (6 bases). Looked up from germline, CDR1 is SGHTA and CDR2 is FQGNSA. CDR3 length: 12 residues. V was cut by 3 bases and J by 11 bases, with 12 bases left in between. The DNA for the CDR3 is TGTGCCAGCAGCTTCGCGCGGGGTTGGCAGTATTTT. It yields the protein CASSFARGWQYF.

The genes are TRBV15 and TRBJ2-3; no clear D gene. Trimming pared 0 bases from V and 3 bases from J, leaving 19 bases between. Looked up from germline, CDR1 is LNHNV and CDR2 is YYDKDF (reference sequence). The CDR3 sequence is 18 residues long. The CDR3 DNA reads as TGTGCCACCAGCAGAGATCTTGCGTGGGCCACGTATACAGATACGCAGTATTTT. Translated, it gives CATSRDLAWATYTDTQYF.